This TCR beta chain was sequenced for a study of blood T cell repertoires in COVID-19. Study background: The United States, Italy and Spain supplied acute and convalescent COVID-19 samples. PBMCs, B-cell-depleted T cells, or T cells provided the cDNA or gDNA that made up the material.

V shed 4 bases, J shed 4 bases, and the junction held 11 bases outside the gene matches. The CDR3 totals 16 residues. Per germline, CDR1 SGDLS and CDR2 YYNGEE. How the authors handled the data: Amplifying reference gene primers gave estimates of nucleated cell counts. Data came from immunoSEQ multiplex PCR; TCRdb stores just in-frame clones and leaves some out. Clone size and V and J calls were adopted from that table, with D and trimming inferred from the DNA. Of fewer than 90,000 clones detected, less than 90% appear once; the ten largest clones hold under 20%. Source material: peripheral blood. This sequence originates from a man older than 75 in a cohort sampled during active COVID-19. The V and J genes are TRBV9 and TRBJ2-3; 8 positions agree with TRBD1. The CDR3 region is CASSPRLQGVADTQYF. The DNA of the CDR3 is TGTGCCAGCAGCCCCCGTTTACAGGGGGTCGCAGATACGCAGTATTTT.